This is a list of T cell receptor beta chains from one sample in a study of PD-1 blockade in mismatch repair-deficient tumors. Clones were sequenced by immunoSEQ multiplex PCR, and TCRdb holds only the in-frame ones, with some missing. Here the sample spans about 63,000 clones, approximately 88% being singletons. The input for sequencing was peripheral blood, taken 52 weeks after starting pembrolizumab. The source of these receptors is an adult with mismatch repair-deficient cancer. CDR3s include the opening cysteine and the closing phenylalanine or tryptophan.

TRBV4-1	TRBJ1-5	CASSPYEGYNQPQHF
TRBV29-1	TRBJ1-1	CSVERETVPTEAFF
TRBV7-9	TRBJ2-2	CASLPLRERGTGELFF
TRBV19	TRBJ1-5	CASSSGQLGPQHF
TRBV30	TRBJ1-1	CAWSFGSLNTEAFF
TRBV1	TRBJ2-3	CTSSQDLGLAGQDRTDTQYF
TRBV6-1	TRBJ1-5	CASSERGTGFDQPQHF
TRBV6-5	TRBJ2-7	CASSYSLGGDSYEQYF
TRBV25-1	TRBJ2-5	CASSEPGPQETQYF
TRBV27	TRBJ2-7	CASAGTDFLNLYEQYF
TRBV28	TRBJ1-1	CASTPFRDPFVTEAFF
TRBV28	TRBJ2-7	CASSLLDRASEQYF
TRBV6-1	TRBJ1-2	CASSGDRDRVGGYTF
TRBV19	TRBJ2-1	CASSILDHKQFF
TRBV28	TRBJ1-3	CASTWATSGNTIYF
TRBV14	TRBJ2-4	CASSQDWSSGRGAKNIQYF